Listed here is a single T cell receptor (beta chain). Its antigen remains unidentified. Assay: immunoSEQ multiplex PCR; the TCRdb copy retains only in-frame clones and omits some. The sample lists about 9,600 clones, about 69% occurring once. CDR1 is SGHNT and CDR2 is YYREEE in the germline V gene (reference sequence). The CDR3 contains 15 residues. The germline V and J ends were trimmed by 4 bases and 2 bases, with 16 bases remaining between them. This sample is part of a study of neoadjuvant anti-PD-1 for oral cavity cancer. Overall study findings and caveats: After neoadjuvant nivolumab, PBMC T cell clonality was significantly higher in non-responders than responders. TCR analyses covered only a few patients per response group.

The time point: after neoadjuvant nivolumab, at surgical resection. The V gene is TRBV5-4, the J gene TRBJ2-7, with D uncertain. This sequence was found in a person aged 35-79 years with oral cavity squamous cell carcinoma. The sample was PBMCs, taken after nivolumab (anti-PD-1) treatment. The CDR3 region is CASSPEPSIAYEQYF. In DNA, the CDR3 is TGTGCCAGCAGCCCGGAGCCATCGATCGCCTACGAGCAGTACTTC.